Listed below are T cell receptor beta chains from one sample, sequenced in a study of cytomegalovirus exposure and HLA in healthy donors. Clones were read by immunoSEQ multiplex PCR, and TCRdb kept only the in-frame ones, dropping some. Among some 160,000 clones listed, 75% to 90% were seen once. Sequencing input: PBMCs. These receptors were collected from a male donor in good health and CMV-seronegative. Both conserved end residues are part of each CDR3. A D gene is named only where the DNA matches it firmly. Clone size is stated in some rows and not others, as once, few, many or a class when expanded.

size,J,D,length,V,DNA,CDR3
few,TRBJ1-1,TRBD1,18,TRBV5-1,TGCGCCAGCAGCTTGTCAGGGCAGGGGGGTCCCATGAACACTGAAGCTTTCTTT,CASSLSGQGGPMNTEAFF
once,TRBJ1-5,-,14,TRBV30,TGTGCCTGGAGTGTAGGGACACAAAATCAGCCCCAGCATTTT,CAWSVGTQNQPQHF
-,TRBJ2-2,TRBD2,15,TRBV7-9,TGTGCCAGCAGCCGGACTAGCCTGAACACCGGGGAGCTGTTTTTT,CASSRTSLNTGELFF
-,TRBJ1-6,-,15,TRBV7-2,TGTGCCAGCAGCTTAGCCTACAGGGTTGGTTCACCCCTCCACTTT,CASSLAYRVGSPLHF
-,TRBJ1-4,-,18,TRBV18,TGTGCCAGCTCACCATACGACGCGGGGGGGGCAGCTAATGAAAAACTGTTTTTT,CASSPYDAGGAANEKLFF
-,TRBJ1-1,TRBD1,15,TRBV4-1,TGCGCCAGCAGCCAGTACAGGGGCCTGAACACTGAAGCTTTCTTT,CASSQYRGLNTEAFF
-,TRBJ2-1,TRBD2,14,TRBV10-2,TGCGCCAGCAGTCAAGCGGGGGGGCTTCTCGAGCAGTTCTTC,CASSQAGGLLEQFF
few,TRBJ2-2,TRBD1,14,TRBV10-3,TGTGCCATCAGCTGGACAGGGGAGGGCGGGGAGCTGTTTTTT,CAISWTGEGGELFF
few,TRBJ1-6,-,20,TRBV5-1,TGCGCCAGCAGCTTTACCTTCTGGGAGGACGGATACTCCTATAATTCACCCCTCCACTTT,CASSFTFWEDGYSYNSPLHF
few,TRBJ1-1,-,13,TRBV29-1,TGCAGCGTGGGGGGGTATCTGAGCACTGAAGCTTTCTTT,CSVGGYLSTEAFF
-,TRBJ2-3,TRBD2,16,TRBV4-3,TGCGCCAGCAGCCCCCAAGCGGGGAGCCTGGGGGATGCGCAGTATTTT,CASSPQAGSLGDAQYF
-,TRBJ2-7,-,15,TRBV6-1,TGTGCCAGCAGTGAAGCTCGCGGTCGCGGCTACGAGCAGTACTTC,CASSEARGRGYEQYF
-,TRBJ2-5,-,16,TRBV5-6,TGTGCCAGCAGCTTGTGGTCGGGGACTCGCGGAGAGACCCAGTACTTC,CASSLWSGTRGETQYF
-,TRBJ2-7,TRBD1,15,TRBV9,TGTGCCAGCAGCTTAACCGGGACAGGGGCCTACGAGCAGTACTTC,CASSLTGTGAYEQYF